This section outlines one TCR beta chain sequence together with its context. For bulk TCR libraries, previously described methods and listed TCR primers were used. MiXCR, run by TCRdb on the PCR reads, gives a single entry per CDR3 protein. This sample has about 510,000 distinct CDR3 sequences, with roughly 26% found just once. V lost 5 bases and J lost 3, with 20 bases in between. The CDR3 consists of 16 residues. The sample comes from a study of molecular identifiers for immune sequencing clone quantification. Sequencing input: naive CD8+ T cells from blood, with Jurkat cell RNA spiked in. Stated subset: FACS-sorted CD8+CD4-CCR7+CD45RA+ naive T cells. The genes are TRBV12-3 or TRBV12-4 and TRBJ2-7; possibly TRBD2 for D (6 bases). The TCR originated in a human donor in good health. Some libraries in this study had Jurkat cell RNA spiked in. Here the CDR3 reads CASSAGTGLGLYEQYF. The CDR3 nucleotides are TGTGCCAGCAGTGCAGGCACAGGTTTGGGACTCTACGAGCAGTACTTC.